The 18 T cell receptor beta chains reported below all come from one sample, sequenced in a study of blood T cell repertoires in COVID-19. Clones were sequenced by immunoSEQ multiplex PCR, and TCRdb holds only the in-frame ones, with some missing. The sample has 260,000 or so clones; about four fifths are singletons. The sequenced material came from PBMCs or T cells enriched from blood (not recorded which). These TCRs come from a middle-aged woman who had been exposed to COVID-19.

The chain carries TRBV18 and TRBJ2-5; TRBD1 matches 8 bases. The V and J ends lost 0 bases and 1 base, in that order; junction bases with no gene match: 1. CDR1 and CDR2 from the germline V gene are KGHSH and LQKENI. This CDR3 spans 15 amino acids. The CDR3 nucleotides read TGTGCCAGCTCACCACCGGACAGGGTCCAAGAGACCCAGTACTTC. Protein sequence: CASSPPDRVQETQYF.

The gene calls are TRBV4-1 and TRBJ1-1; weak D call: TRBD1 (5 bases). The germline V gene has CDR1 MGHRA and CDR2 YSYEKL. The CDR3 runs to 15 residues. Trimming took off 3 bases at V and 6 bases at J, with 17 bases between the two ends. For the CDR3, the DNA is TGCGCCAGCAGCCAGGGCAGGGATTATATCGCTGAAGCTTTCTTT. Its translation is CASSQGRDYIAEAFF.

This clone was seen a single time. The rearrangement uses TRBV19 and TRBJ1-6; D gene uncertain. The ends were cut back, 1 base at V and 7 bases at J, with 11 bases in the middle. The length of the CDR3 is 15 residues. Per germline, CDR1 LNHDA and CDR2 SQIVND (reference sequence). CDR3 DNA sequence: TGTGCCAGTAGTATAGTGGATAGAGGGAATTCACCCCTCCACTTT. Translation: CASSIVDRGNSPLHF.

The chain joins TRBV5-6 to TRBJ2-7; possibly TRBD1 for D (5 bases). Per the germline V gene, CDR1 is SGHDT and CDR2 is YYEEEE. V lost 4 bases and J 1 base, leaving 9 bases between the germline ends. The CDR3 spans 13 residues. The chain's CDR3 is CASSLGRSYEQYF. The CDR3 DNA sequence: TGTGCCAGCAGCCTGGGGCGGTCCTACGAGCAGTACTTC.

The chain employs TRBV4-1 and TRBJ2-7; 7 nucleotides match TRBD1. In germline, CDR1 is MGHRA, CDR2 YSYEKL. This CDR3 region has 17 residues. The V segment lost 4 bases and the J segment 1 base; nucleotides outside the gene matches: 13. The CDR3 nucleotides read TGCGCCAGCAGCCGAACCACCTCGGGACAGCCTTCCTACGAGCAGTACTTC. Translation gives CASSRTTSGQPSYEQYF.

This sequence joins TRBV9 and TRBJ1-2; no reliable D call. This CDR3 has 15 residues. Germline-derived CDR1 and CDR2 are SGDLS and YYNGEE. V lost 0 bases to trimming and J lost 3 bases, with 12 bases between them. CDR3 protein: CASSVDTVAHYGYTF. The DNA for the CDR3 is TGTGCCAGCAGCGTAGACACAGTGGCCCACTATGGCTACACCTTC.

The genes are TRBV19 and TRBJ1-1; tentatively, D is TRBD1 (5 bases). Germline assignment: CDR1 LNHDA and CDR2 SQIVND (reference sequence). The CDR3 contains 13 residues. With 7 bases removed from V and 1 base from J, the gap between germline ends came to 10 bases. The CDR3 nucleotides are TGTGCCAGTACACGACAGAGGAACACTGAAGCTTTCTTT. Its protein product is CASTRQRNTEAFF. Filled out from reference TRBV19 and TRBJ1-1, the complete variable domain reads DGGITQSPKYLFRKEGQNVTLSCEQNLNHDAMYWYRQDPGQGLRLIYYSQIVNDFQKGDIAEGYSVSREKKESFPLTVTSAQKNPTAFYLCASTRQRNTEAFFGQGTRLTVV.

The sample holds a few counts of this clone. The chain uses TRBV30 and TRBJ2-7, with D perhaps TRBD1 (5 bases). Germline V CDR1 and CDR2: GTSNPN, SVGIG (reference sequence). V was clipped by 3 bases and J by 4 bases, with 10 bases between them. This CDR3 comprises 12 residues. CDR3 DNA sequence: TGTGCCTGGAGGAAGGGGAAATACGAGCAGTACTTC. This gives the protein CAWRKGKYEQYF.

The rearrangement links TRBV28 to TRBJ2-7; maybe TRBD2 (5 bases). With 5 bases removed from V and 2 bases from J, the gap between germline ends came to 16 bases. Looked up from germline, CDR1 is MDHEN and CDR2 is SYDVKM. The CDR3 is made up of 15 amino acids. As DNA, the CDR3 is TGTGCCAGCAGTACTCCAGGAGCGGCGACCTACGAGCAGTACTTC. Amino acids: CASSTPGAATYEQYF. The full variable domain, with the rest looked up from reference TRBV28 and TRBJ2-7, is DVKVTQSSRYLVKRTGEKVFLECVQDMDHENMFWYRQDPGLGLRLIYFSYDVKMKEKGDIPEGYSVSREKKERFSLILESASTNQTSMYLCASSTPGAATYEQYFGPGTRLTVT.

V and J are TRBV3-1 (or the pseudogene TRBV3-2) and TRBJ1-5; D is unclear. Germline values: CDR1 LGHDT, CDR2 YNNKEL (reference sequence). V lost 0 bases and J lost 7, with 10 bases in between. This CDR3 is built from 14 residues. The CDR3 spells CASSQEWGGQPQHF. The DNA of the CDR3 is TGTGCCAGCAGCCAAGAATGGGGAGGACAGCCCCAGCATTTT.

This chain connects TRBV27 to TRBJ2-7, with 8 bases aligning to TRBD1. This CDR3 is 12 amino acids long. The V and J ends lost 6 bases and 2 bases, in that order; junction bases with no gene match: 0. Looked up from germline, CDR1 is MNHEY and CDR2 is SMNVEV (reference sequence). The CDR3: CASRGQAYEQYF. DNA of the CDR3: TGTGCCAGCAGGGGACAGGCCTACGAGCAGTACTTC.

The chain has TRBV27 and TRBJ1-4, with 7 bases identical to TRBD1. Germline-derived CDR1 and CDR2 are MNHEY and SMNVEV (reference sequence). The CDR3 contains 14 residues. V dropped 6 bases and J dropped 0; count of bases not matched to a gene: 1. The CDR3 coding sequence is TGTGCCAGCAGGGGACAGTCAACTAATGAAAAACTGTTTTTT. Translated: CASRGQSTNEKLFF.

The gene calls are TRBV28 and TRBJ1-1, with 7 positions matching TRBD1. CDR1 and CDR2 from the germline V gene are MDHEN and SYDVKM. J gave up 0 bases and V 5 bases, and 9 bases lay outside the gene matches. This CDR3 region has 16 residues. The CDR3 DNA is TGTGCCAGCAGTCCCCGACAGGGACGGATGAACACTGAAGCTTTCTTT. Protein sequence: CASSPRQGRMNTEAFF.

The gene calls are TRBV18 and TRBJ1-2, with 7 bases matching TRBD1. The CDR3 covers 15 residues. Trimming cost V 3 bases and J 5 bases; bases outside gene matches: 9. In germline, CDR1 is KGHSH, CDR2 LQKENI. Written as DNA, the CDR3 is TGTGCCAGCTCACCCACCACCGACAGGGCATATGGCTACACCTTC. As protein: CASSPTTDRAYGYTF.

The chain joins TRBV18 to TRBJ1-5; 7 bases are a match to TRBD1. The CDR3 consists of 15 residues. V shed 5 bases and J 4 bases; nucleotides not matched to a gene: 8. The germline V gene has CDR1 KGHSH and CDR2 LQKENI. The CDR3 protein is CASSSRDSENQPQHF. DNA for the CDR3: TGTGCCAGCTCATCCCGGGACAGCGAAAATCAGCCCCAGCATTTT.

This chain joins TRBV24-1 and TRBJ1-1, with D maybe TRBD1 (6 bases). Germline V gives CDR1 KGHDR, CDR2 SFDVKD. The CDR3 is 14 amino acids. V lost 4 bases to trimming and J lost 4 bases, with 12 bases between them. The chain's CDR3 is CATSEGQGLTEAFF. Here the CDR3 DNA reads TGTGCCACCAGTGAGGGGCAGGGGCTCACTGAAGCTTTCTTT.

The V call is TRBV4-3, the J call TRBJ1-2; D possibly corresponds to TRBD1 (6 bases). Germline values: CDR1 LGHNA, CDR2 YSLEER. The CDR3 is 15 residues long. The V and J ends lost 4 bases and 0 bases respectively, with 12 bases between them. This CDR3 reads CASSRDGQTNYGYTF. DNA of the CDR3: TGCGCCAGCAGCCGAGACGGACAGACTAACTATGGCTACACCTTC.

This rearrangement joins TRBV9 to TRBJ2-1; 10 nucleotides line up with TRBD2. This CDR3 comprises 18 residues. Germline V gene data show CDR1 as SGDLS and CDR2 as YYNGEE. V lost 0 bases, J lost 6 bases, and 12 bases stayed unmatched. The CDR3 DNA follows: TGTGCCAGCAGCGTAGAAGGTAGCGGGGGGCGCGGGGCCAATGAGCAGTTCTTC. Residues: CASSVEGSGGRGANEQFF.